Listed below are T cell receptor beta chains from one sample, sequenced in a study of blood T cell repertoires in COVID-19. This table comes from immunoSEQ multiplex PCR, and its TCRdb copy is limited to in-frame clones, with some not included. Found here are 260,000 or so clones, 85% of them singletons; the top ten hold roughly 2.6%. The sequencing sample was made of PBMCs or T cells enriched from blood (not recorded which). These receptors came from a woman aged 45-65 years who had recovered from COVID-19. Both conserved end residues are part of each CDR3. D genes are given only for firm matches. Rows give clone size only sometimes, using once, few, many, or a class for an expanded clone.

>NA|TRBJ2-7|TRBD2|TRBV15
TGTGCCACCAGCAGAGACCGGGACTACCTTTACGAGCAGTACTTC
CATSRDRDYLYEQYF
>NA|TRBJ1-2|NA|TRBV6-5
TGTGCCAGCAGTAACGGGGGGAGAGGGGACTATGGCTACACCTTC
CASSNGGRGDYGYTF
>NA|TRBJ1-5|TRBD1|TRBV18
TGTGCCAGCTCACCCCCCGGGACAGGTAGCAATCAGCCCCAGCATTTT
CASSPPGTGSNQPQHF
>NA|TRBJ1-5|NA|TRBV9
TGTGCCAGCAGCGGAACAGGGTCTGAAGGTCAGCCCCAGCATTTT
CASSGTGSEGQPQHF
>few|TRBJ2-2|TRBD1|TRBV7-9
TGTGCCAGCAGCCCTCCCGACAGGGAAAACACCGGGGAGCTGTTTTTT
CASSPPDRENTGELFF
>NA|TRBJ2-1|TRBD1|TRBV6-5
TGTGCCTCACAAGGACCGGGACAGGGTGAAAATGAGCAGTTCTTC
CASQGPGQGENEQFF
>NA|TRBJ1-6|NA|TRBV7-2
TGTGCCAGCAGCCCGGGCTACAGGGATTCACCCCTCCACTTT
CASSPGYRDSPLHF
>NA|TRBJ1-1|NA|TRBV2
TGTGCCAGCAGTGTTGGCAGGGCCACTGAAGCTTTCTTT
CASSVGRATEAFF
>NA|TRBJ2-1|NA|TRBV10-1
TGCGCCAGCAGTGAGTCGTCGGCGGAAAGCAATGAGCAGTTCTTC
CASSESSAESNEQFF
>NA|TRBJ1-1|TRBD1|TRBV3-1/TRBV3-2
TGTGCCAGCAGTCCGACAGGGCTCACTGAAGCTTTCTTT
CASSPTGLTEAFF
>NA|TRBJ2-1|NA|TRBV27
TGTGCCAGCAGAACCAGGGCGGGGGCCGTGTACAATGAGCAGTTCTTC
CASRTRAGAVYNEQFF
>NA|TRBJ2-3|TRBD1|TRBV7-9
TGTGCCAGCAGCTCGGACAGGGGGCATGGAGATACGCAGTATTTT
CASSSDRGHGDTQYF
>NA|TRBJ1-2|TRBD1|TRBV6-5
TGTGCCAGCAGGCACGGAGGAACAGGGGACTATGGCTACACCTTC
CASRHGGTGDYGYTF
>NA|TRBJ1-1|NA|TRBV27
TGTGCCAGCAGGGGACAATTGAACACTGAAGCTTTCTTT
CASRGQLNTEAFF
>NA|TRBJ2-1|NA|TRBV11-1
TGTGCCAGCAGCCCCAGGACAGCCCGAAGCGTTAGCGAGCAGTTCTTC
CASSPRTARSVSEQFF
>NA|TRBJ1-3|NA|TRBV19
TGTGCCAGTAGTATTCGCTCTGGAAACACCATATATTTT
CASSIRSGNTIYF
>NA|TRBJ1-1|NA|TRBV9
TGTGCCAGCAGCCCAACGACAGTTTTTAACACTGAAGCTTTCTTT
CASSPTTVFNTEAFF